Sequencing of this TCR beta chain was carried out in a study of long-term antiretroviral therapy in people with HIV (dated by TCRdb to the early 2020s). The study in broad terms: The earliest samples were collected about a decade before the 2015 WHO recommendation for immediate ART, when ART was typically delayed until CD4 counts fell. A retrospective serial study tested whether ART initiation and durable HIV suppression were associated with changes in peripheral blood TRB repertoire composition and diversity. Among the 25 to 30 participants with HIV, ten to twelve were female. Test extractions of a monoclonal T-cell line alongside some 36 polyclonal samples showed no cross-contamination during QIAcube processing. A total of 192 cryopreserved PBMC samples were contributed to the cohort by 30 adults with confirmed HIV infection, with samples collected serially over a mean of approximately 6 years (range 1-12). Here is what the overall study found, with its caveats: Because PBMC availability was limited, only the TCR beta chain was sequenced, with no alpha chain pairing. The samples were dated from about 2004 to 2017, and the ART regimens that were used may be less effective than current ART regimens. Expanded TRB clones identified before ART initiation dominated the repertoire at all time points, although this dominance fluctuated and declined in many PLHIV after ART. Unsorted PBMC were profiled instead of sorted CD4+ and CD8+ T cells because pre-ART samples had limited cell numbers. Inferences about post-ART repertoire changes were limited because no data were available on ART adherence, viral resistance or therapy changes. Starting ART was linked to a significant rise in TRB diversity, yet even with long-term ART the diversity remained significantly lower than in transplant donor controls. HIV repertoires had narrower CDR3 length ranges than controls, and the network structure suggested an antigen-experienced repertoire that shifted only slightly toward naive after ART.

To be included, a participant needed at least one PBMC sample from before ART initiation plus at least two post-ART samples. Treatment was received in the United States of America by all participants with HIV. Cryopreserved samples of about 0.95-10 million PBMC were thawed and washed before DNA extraction. At the time of the earliest PBMC sample, participants with HIV were aged between about 20 and 54 years. PBMC samples from each participant spanned 1-4 timepoints before ART initiation and 2-8 timepoints after ART initiation, with a median of 7 samples. Serial HIV viral load, CD4+ T-cell count, ART history and demographic data were obtained for every participant. Genomic DNA was extracted from unsorted PBMC with a Qiagen kit on a QIAcube, with processing performed in batches of 12 samples. CDR1 LNHDA and CDR2 SQIVND were looked up in the germline V gene (reference sequence). From the cysteine up to the phenylalanine, the CDR3 has a length of 14 residues. Solely the CDR3 DNA is kept, with 42 bases framed from the first base. V lost 6 bases and J lost 6 bases; the stretch between them is 17 bases long.

A remark on this clone: Its antigen is currently not known. No quality values exist for individual bases; no much larger clone is one base distant.

The immunoSEQ hsTCRB v3.0 assay was used at survey level resolution to sequence the TRB variable region. The targeted TRB sequencing depth was roughly 40,000-55,000 T-cell genomes per sample. An Illumina MiSeq with a v3 150-cycle kit was used to sequence the pooled TRB libraries. The published analysis was carried out like this. Repertoire analysis ran in R within a reproducible Nextflow workflow covering QC, data transformation and analysis. Custom analyses were implemented in LymphoSeq2, an R package for AIRR-Seq data exploration. A few samples that produced fewer than 5000 total TRB sequences were removed, so some 180 HIV repertoires were analyzed. Among the 200 or so HIV repertoires that were kept, around 60 were collected before ART initiation and more than 120 were collected after ART initiation. Repertoires were downsampled to 5000 TRB nucleotide sequences, and summary statistics were averaged over 100 downsampling iterations. TRB sequences were retained for analysis only if CDR3 regions of at least seven amino acids were present. Diversity was assessed using a clonality score derived from Shannon entropy and using the Gini coefficient. In the repertoire networks, any two of the top 5000 CDR3 amino acid sequences were connected whenever the two sequences differed by an edit distance of one. Antigen specificity groups and MHC restriction were predicted for TRB CDR3 amino acid sequences with GLIPH2. To flag known CMV, EBV, HIV or tissue antigen associations, CDR3 amino acid sequences were matched against VDJdb and McPAS-TCR. Pre-ART, post-ART and control groups were compared with Wilcoxon signed-rank tests and Holm-Bonferroni correction. TCRdb holds this immuneACCESS table with in-frame rearrangements only. Some clones are missing; in checked studies, unresolved V genes explain under half, and the rest has no known cause. V, J and clone size were drawn from that table, and D and trimming were deduced from the DNA. This sample lists tens of thousands of clones; around 85% were detected once. Together, the top ten hold 8% to 9.5% of the sample.

The sequencing used unsorted PBMCs, collected 2.3 years after starting antiretroviral therapy. This TCR derives from a man between 40 and 49 years old with HIV. The rearrangement combines TRBV19 with TRBJ1-1; TRBD1 might be the D gene, on 6 matching bases. The encoded CDR3 is CASSPSGGRAEAFF. The nucleotides are TGTGCCAGTAGCCCCTCGGGGGGCAGGGCTGAAGCTTTCTTT. Outside the CDR3, residues come from the reference TRBV19 and TRBJ1-1 proteins, so the full variable domain is: DGGITQSPKYLFRKEGQNVTLSCEQNLNHDAMYWYRQDPGQGLRLIYYSQIVNDFQKGDIAEGYSVSREKKESFPLTVTSAQKNPTAFYLCASSPSGGRAEAFFGQGTRLTVV.